These 13 T cell receptor beta chains were sequenced from one sample in a study of cytotoxic CD8 clonotypes in ibrutinib-treated CLL. The method was immunoSEQ multiplex PCR; TCRdb's version includes in-frame clones alone and lacks a portion of them. Of over 120,000 clones in the sample, about 79% were seen once. The sample in question was PBMCs, obtained after 12 months of ibrutinib treatment. These receptors originate from a human donor with chronic lymphocytic leukemia.

The J gene is TRBJ2-1, the V gene TRBV18; a possible D gene is TRBD2 (6 bases). Between the trimmed V and J ends, which lost 3 bases and 3 bases, there was a span of 9 bases. The length of the CDR3 is 14 residues. From germline, CDR1 is KGHSH and CDR2 LQKENI. This CDR3 is CASSPGGFYNEQFF. The CDR3 DNA follows: TGTGCCAGCTCACCCGGAGGGTTCTACAATGAGCAGTTCTTC.

This clone was found once. The V and J genes are TRBV5-1 and TRBJ2-5; either TRBD1 or TRBD2 may fit D (5 bases each). Germline assignment: CDR1 SGHRS and CDR2 YFSETQ. V was trimmed by 4 bases and J by 1 base, leaving 11 bases between them. The CDR3 is 14 amino acids. The CDR3 DNA is TGCGCCAGCAGCCCCTGGGACGTCCAAGAGACCCAGTACTTC. Protein product: CASSPWDVQETQYF.

The chain employs TRBV6-4 and TRBJ2-3, with 12 bases lining up with TRBD2. The CDR3 consists of 15 residues. CDR1 is MRHNA, CDR2 SNTAGT, per germline. V lost 4 bases, J lost 2 bases, and 1 base stayed unmatched. The CDR3 nucleotides read TGTGCCAGCAGTGGACTAGCGGGAGCCACAGATACGCAGTATTTT. Translating it yields CASSGLAGATDTQYF.

The chain is built from TRBV5-4 and TRBJ2-1, with D possibly called TRBD1 or TRBD2 (6 bases each). Germline V gives CDR1 SGHNT, CDR2 YYREEE (reference sequence). Trimming took off 4 bases at V and 7 bases at J, with 21 bases between the two ends. The CDR3 totals 16 residues. CDR3 in DNA: TGTGCCAGCAGCCCGAGGGCCAGGGGTAGCGGTAATGAGCAGTTCTTC. Its translation is CASSPRARGSGNEQFF.

This clone came up a few times. The chain joins TRBV6-1 to TRBJ1-1, with D uncertain. V was clipped by 1 base and J by 6 bases, with 12 bases between them. This CDR3 is built from 14 residues. CDR1 is MNHNS and CDR2 is SASEGT in the germline V gene. The CDR3 reads CASSEVSSRPEAFF. The CDR3 DNA sequence: TGTGCCAGCAGTGAAGTCAGCAGTCGCCCTGAAGCTTTCTTT.

This chain joins TRBV5-4 and TRBJ2-3, with 9 bases matching TRBD1. The CDR3 runs 18 residues. Germline V gene data show CDR1 as SGHNT and CDR2 as YYREEE (reference sequence). V gave up 4 bases and J gave up 0 bases; unmatched junction bases: 12. The CDR3 DNA follows: TGTGCCAGCAGCCGCAGGACAGGGGCCCGAATTAGCACAGATACGCAGTATTTT. Its protein product is CASSRRTGARISTDTQYF.

CDR3 protein: CSVEETSGSSPFF. Here the CDR3 DNA reads TGCAGCGTTGAAGAGACTAGCGGGAGTTCGCCGTTCTTC. This rearrangement joins TRBV29-1 to TRBJ2-1; TRBD2 matches 12 bases. Germline V gene sequence: CDR1 SQVTM, CDR2 ANQGSEA. The CDR3 runs to 13 residues. V gave up 0 bases and J gave up 15 bases; unmatched junction bases: 6.

The rearrangement links TRBV5-1 to TRBJ1-1; tentative D call: TRBD1 (6 bases). CDR1 is SGHRS, CDR2 YFSETQ, per germline. The CDR3 contains 16 residues. V shed 0 bases and J shed 4 bases, with 16 bases lying between them. CDR3 region: CASSLGEHRVGTEAFF. CDR3 DNA: TGCGCCAGCAGCTTGGGGGAACACAGGGTGGGCACTGAAGCTTTCTTT.

This chain connects TRBV27 to TRBJ2-3, with 8 bases fitting TRBD1. The CDR3 contains 15 residues. V lost 6 bases to trimming and J lost 1 base; unmatched junction nucleotides: 6. The germline V gene encodes CDR1 MNHEY and CDR2 SMNVEV (reference sequence). CDR3: CASRDQGAGTDTQYF. The CDR3 DNA is TGTGCCAGCAGAGACCAGGGGGCGGGCACAGATACGCAGTATTTT.

The chain joins TRBV18 to TRBJ1-4; D is possibly TRBD1 (5 bases). Germline-derived CDR1 and CDR2 are KGHSH and LQKENI. V was clipped by 0 bases and J by 5 bases, with 13 bases between them. CDR3 size: 16 residues. The CDR3 coding sequence is TGTGCCAGCTCACCACCAGGCGCAGGGAGAAATGAAAAACTGTTTTTT. Amino acids: CASSPPGAGRNEKLFF.

The chain recombines TRBV7-6 with TRBJ2-3; 9 nucleotides match TRBD2. The germline V gene has CDR1 SGHVS and CDR2 FNYEAQ. This CDR3 is 18 amino acids long. V lost 3 bases and J lost 4; bases outside the gene matches: 14. The CDR3 reads CASSFHLAGGPIPDTQYF. In nucleotides, the CDR3 is TGTGCCAGCAGCTTTCATTTGGCGGGAGGGCCGATTCCAGATACGCAGTATTTT.

The V and J genes are TRBV6-5 and TRBJ2-7; D unresolved. V lost 6 bases, J lost 2 bases, and 11 bases lay in between. CDR3 length: 13 amino acids. Germline V gene lookup returns CDR1 MNHEY and CDR2 SVGAGI. CDR3 sequence: CASSRQRTYEQYF. The DNA for the CDR3 is TGTGCCAGCAGCCGGCAAAGAACCTACGAGCAGTACTTC.

The DNA of the CDR3 is TGTGCCAGCAGTAACTCGGGACACTTCTATGGCTACACCTTC. Protein product: CASSNSGHFYGYTF. The chain employs TRBV27 and TRBJ1-2, with D possibly TRBD1 on 6 matching bases. Germline CDR1 reads MNHEY; CDR2 reads SMNVEV (reference sequence). The V and J ends lost 5 bases and 4 bases respectively, with 14 bases between them. The CDR3 length is 14 residues.